This passage covers 17 T cell receptor beta chains from one sample sequenced in a study of T cells after yellow fever vaccination. Each CDR3 protein is one row after TCRdb ran MiXCR on the 5' RACE reads. The data show 250,000 to 400,000 distinct CDR3 sequences, with 3.5% to 4.5% seen just once and 19% held by the top ten. The material was PBMCs, obtained 15 days after the yellow fever booster vaccination. The receptors here all came from a man between 18 and 29 years old who received the YFV17D yellow fever vaccine.

This clonotype was counted only a few times. The rearrangement links TRBV12-3 or TRBV12-4 to TRBJ1-4; D gene uncertain. This CDR3 comprises 14 residues. Trimming left V 5 bases short and J 2 bases short, with 9 bases between. The CDR3 here is CASSPSGTNEKLFF. The DNA for the CDR3 is TGTGCCAGCAGTCCTAGTGGGACTAATGAAAAACTGTTTTTT.

This clonotype was picked up many times. The gene calls are TRBV12-5 and TRBJ2-4; tentative D call: TRBD2 (6 bases). Looked up from germline, CDR1 is LGHNT and CDR2 is FRNRAP. CDR3 length: 15 residues. V was pared by 3 bases and J by 0 bases, with 9 bases between. As DNA, the CDR3 is TGTGCTAGTGGTTTAGGGACTCCAGCCAAAAACATTCAGTACTTC. Translating gives CASGLGTPAKNIQYF.

J is TRBJ2-3 and V is TRBV5-1; D is ambiguous. Germline CDR1 SGHRS, CDR2 YFSETQ. This CDR3 is built from 14 residues. V lost 6 bases, J lost 2 bases, and 13 bases lay in between. CDR3 loop: CASKPSVVTDTQYF. The DNA for the CDR3 is TGCGCCAGCAAGCCTTCAGTGGTCACAGATACGCAGTATTTT. Full variable domain (outside the CDR3, taken from reference TRBV5-1 and TRBJ2-3): KAGVTQTPRYLIKTRGQQVTLSCSPISGHRSVSWYQQTPGQGLQFLFEYFSETQRNKGNFPGRFSGRQFSNSRSEMNVSTLELGDSALYLCASKPSVVTDTQYFGPGTRLTVL.

This clonotype was counted a few times. The genes are TRBV6-5 and TRBJ2-7; D unresolved. V was shortened by 7 bases and J by 2 bases, with 15 bases between the two germline ends. The CDR3 loop spans 14 amino acids. Germline V gene sequence: CDR1 MNHEY, CDR2 SVGAGI. CDR3 protein: CASKPPRGTYEQYF. Written as DNA, the CDR3 is TGTGCCAGCAAGCCCCCTCGTGGGACCTACGAGCAGTACTTC.

This clonotype was picked up a small number of times. This chain links TRBV19 with TRBJ1-5, with TRBD1 as a possible D gene (6 bases). Trimming shortened V by 1 base and J by 0 bases, and 13 bases separated the two germline ends. CDR3 length equals 17 residues. CDR1 is LNHDA, CDR2 SQIVND, per germline (reference sequence). CDR3 amino acids: CASSIALGHLSNQPQHF. The CDR3, as DNA: TGTGCCAGTAGTATAGCCCTGGGACACCTTAGCAATCAGCCCCAGCATTTT.

The sample holds many counts of this clonotype. The CDR3 here is CASSLGGGDHLGQYF. As DNA, the CDR3 is TGTGCCAGCAGTTTAGGGGGGGGCGACCACCTCGGGCAGTATTTT. V and J are TRBV12-3 or TRBV12-4 and TRBJ2-3, with D perhaps matching TRBD2 (7 bases). CDR3 length equals 15 residues. Trimming pared 1 base from V and 11 bases from J, leaving 19 bases between.

In its sample, this clonotype was seen many times. J is TRBJ2-7 and V is TRBV7-2, with D uncertain. Germline assignment: CDR1 SGHTA and CDR2 FQGNSA. Trimming removed 8 bases at V and 0 bases at J, with 8 bases between. The CDR3 is 12 amino acids. The CDR3 DNA reads as TGTGCCAGCGGCCAATACTCCTACGAGCAGTACGTC. It specifies CASGQYSYEQYV.

The sample holds many counts of this clonotype. This chain uses TRBV12-3 or TRBV12-4 with TRBJ1-5; D not certain. The V end lost 1 base, the J end lost 2 bases, and 6 bases lay between the germline ends. The CDR3 spans 14 residues. This chain's CDR3 is CASSLGVGNQPQHF. CDR3 bases: TGTGCCAGCAGTTTAGGGGTAGGCAATCAGCCCCAGCATTTT.

This clonotype was counted at least ten times. V is TRBV5-1 and J is TRBJ2-1, with 8 bases lining up with TRBD1. Germline V CDR1 and CDR2: SGHRS, YFSETQ. The CDR3 loop spans 14 amino acids. The trim removed 4 bases at V and 2 bases at J, leaving 2 bases unmatched. For the CDR3, the DNA is TGCGCCAGCAGCCGACAGGGGACCTACAATGAGCAGTTCTTC. Its translation is CASSRQGTYNEQFF.

The V call is TRBV5-4, the J call TRBJ1-1; no clear D gene. The ends were cut back, 2 bases at V and 4 bases at J, with 9 bases in the middle. Germline CDR1 reads SGHNT; CDR2 reads YYREEE (reference sequence). The CDR3 sequence is 13 residues long. As DNA, the CDR3 is TGTGCCAGCAGCTTTAGGGAGGGCACTGAAGCTTTCTTT. Its protein is CASSFREGTEAFF.

This clonotype was recorded many times. The chain joins TRBV5-5 to TRBJ2-5; no clear D gene. CDR3 length: 14 residues. Trimming pared 7 bases from V and 0 bases from J, leaving 13 bases between. From germline, CDR1 is SGHKS and CDR2 YYEKEE (reference sequence). The CDR3 bases are TGTGCCAGCGGCTCCTGGGCCGACCAAGAGACCCAGTACTTC. This gives the protein CASGSWADQETQYF.

This clonotype was seen many times. This chain joins TRBV4-3 and TRBJ1-6; TRBD1 agrees at 7 bases. V shed 6 bases, J shed 7 bases, and the junction held 6 bases outside the gene matches. There are 14 residues in the CDR3. Germline V CDR1 and CDR2: LGHNA, YSLEER. The CDR3 loop is CASRLRQGNSPLHF. CDR3 coding DNA: TGCGCCAGCAGACTACGACAGGGCAATTCACCCCTCCACTTT.

This clonotype was picked up a small number of times. The chain carries TRBV5-4 and TRBJ2-3; 13 bases line up with TRBD2. The CDR3 totals 16 residues. The junction had 3 bases not matched to a gene; V was cut back by 3 bases and J by 2 bases. Germline values: CDR1 SGHNT, CDR2 YYREEE (reference sequence). CDR3 in amino acids: CASSSGLAGVTDTQYF. DNA of the CDR3: TGTGCCAGCAGCTCCGGACTAGCGGGGGTCACAGATACGCAGTATTTT.

At least ten counts were recorded for this clonotype. The genes are TRBV9 and TRBJ1-6, with 8 bases matching TRBD1. The CDR3 is 15 residues long. CDR1 SGDLS and CDR2 YYNGEE come from the germline V gene. Trimming removed 6 bases from V and 4 bases from J; junction bases left unmatched: 6. For the CDR3, the DNA is TGTGCCAGCACCGCAGGGGGCGAGTATAATTCACCCCTCCACTTT. Amino acids: CASTAGGEYNSPLHF.

The chain links TRBV4-3 to TRBJ1-1; D might be TRBD1 (5 bases). Trimming took 0 bases from V and 7 from J, leaving 18 bases between them. The CDR3 is 16 residues long. The germline CDR1 and CDR2 sequences are LGHNA and YSLEER. The CDR3 nucleotides read TGCGCCAGCAGCCAAGACGAGCCCGGGACCGGTGATGAAGCTTTCTTT. Translating gives CASSQDEPGTGDEAFF.

In this sample, this clonotype turned up many times. This chain uses TRBV6-2 or TRBV6-3 with TRBJ2-3, with 11 nucleotides matching TRBD2. CDR3 length equals 16 residues. Germline V gene lookup returns CDR1 MNHEY and CDR2 SVGEGT. Trimming removed 10 bases from V and 2 bases from J; junction bases left unmatched: 11. The CDR3 nucleotides read TGTGCCACTATGGGAGGGACTAGCGGATTCACAGATACGCAGTATTTT. As protein: CATMGGTSGFTDTQYF.

This chain joins TRBV4-1 and TRBJ1-4, with D uncertain. V lost 0 bases to trimming and J lost 8 bases, with 13 bases between them. The CDR3 spans 15 residues. Germline lookup yields CDR1 MGHRA and CDR2 YSYEKL. The CDR3 protein is CASSQEWVRGEKLFF. In DNA, the CDR3 is TGCGCCAGCAGCCAAGAGTGGGTTAGAGGGGAAAAACTGTTTTTT.